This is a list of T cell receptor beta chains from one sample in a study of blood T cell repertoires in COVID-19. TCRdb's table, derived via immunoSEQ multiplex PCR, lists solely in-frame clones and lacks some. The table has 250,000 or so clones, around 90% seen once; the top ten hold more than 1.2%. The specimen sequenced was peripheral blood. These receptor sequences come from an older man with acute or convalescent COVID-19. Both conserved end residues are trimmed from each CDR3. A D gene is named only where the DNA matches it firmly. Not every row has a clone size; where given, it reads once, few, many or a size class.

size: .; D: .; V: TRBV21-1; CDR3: ASSSRPGPDRGDPGELF
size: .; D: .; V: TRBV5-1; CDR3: ASSSSPTYEQY
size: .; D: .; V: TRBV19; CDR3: ATDRGNTIY
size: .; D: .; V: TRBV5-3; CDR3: ARSLRLVFNEQF
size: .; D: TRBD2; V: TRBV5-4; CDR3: ASSSGGASTGELF
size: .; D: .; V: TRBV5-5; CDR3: ASSVPYIEQF
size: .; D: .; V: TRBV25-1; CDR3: ASSDLRGEKLF
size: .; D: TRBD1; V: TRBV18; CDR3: ASSPPPGGPEGYT
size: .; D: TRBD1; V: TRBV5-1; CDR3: ASSLDGAVQGDTEAF
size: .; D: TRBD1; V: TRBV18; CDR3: ASSPRQGHNEQF
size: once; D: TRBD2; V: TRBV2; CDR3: ASSVDSGGGETQY
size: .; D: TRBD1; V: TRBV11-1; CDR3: ASSLGQGANTGELF
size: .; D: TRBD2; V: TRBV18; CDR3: ASRGLAGEGQY
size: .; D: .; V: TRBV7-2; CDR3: ASSTTGNNQPQH
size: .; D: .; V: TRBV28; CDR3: ASSISLDSGNTIY
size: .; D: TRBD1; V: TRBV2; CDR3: ASSLGTVRGGYT
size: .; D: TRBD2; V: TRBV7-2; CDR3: ASSDGLAGYTDTQY
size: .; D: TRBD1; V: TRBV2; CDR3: ASSGQGRGTEAF
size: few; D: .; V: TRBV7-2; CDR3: ASSSTLADTQY
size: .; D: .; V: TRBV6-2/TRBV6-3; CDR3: ASSSGGLISGANVLT
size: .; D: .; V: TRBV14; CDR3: ASSLTRGANEKLF
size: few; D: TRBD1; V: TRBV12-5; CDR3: ASGSTGRYNSPLH
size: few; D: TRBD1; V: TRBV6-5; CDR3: ASRYRGSNQPQH
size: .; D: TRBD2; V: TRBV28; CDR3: ASRLAGQETQY
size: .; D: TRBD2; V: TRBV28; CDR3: ASTRASGRARNNEQF
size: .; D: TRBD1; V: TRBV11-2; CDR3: ASSLAGTVNTGELF
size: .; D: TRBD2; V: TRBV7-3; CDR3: ASSLTGRGDPNEQF
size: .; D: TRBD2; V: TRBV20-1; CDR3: SASLAGSTLRAYEQY
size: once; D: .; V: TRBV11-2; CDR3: ASSGDSYNEQF
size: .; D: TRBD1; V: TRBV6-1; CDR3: ASSEGGTGYGYT
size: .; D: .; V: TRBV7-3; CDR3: ASSLSGASGNTIY
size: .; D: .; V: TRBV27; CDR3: ASSGSVRETQY
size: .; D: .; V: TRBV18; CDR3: ASSDSRNNEQF
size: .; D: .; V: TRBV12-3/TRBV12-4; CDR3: ASSLLGRTEAF
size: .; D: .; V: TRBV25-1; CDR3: ASSEYDGQIGNTIY
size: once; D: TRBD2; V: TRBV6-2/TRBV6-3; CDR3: ASSYSNGLVGTGYEYEQY
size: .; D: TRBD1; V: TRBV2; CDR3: ASRRQGLGQETQY